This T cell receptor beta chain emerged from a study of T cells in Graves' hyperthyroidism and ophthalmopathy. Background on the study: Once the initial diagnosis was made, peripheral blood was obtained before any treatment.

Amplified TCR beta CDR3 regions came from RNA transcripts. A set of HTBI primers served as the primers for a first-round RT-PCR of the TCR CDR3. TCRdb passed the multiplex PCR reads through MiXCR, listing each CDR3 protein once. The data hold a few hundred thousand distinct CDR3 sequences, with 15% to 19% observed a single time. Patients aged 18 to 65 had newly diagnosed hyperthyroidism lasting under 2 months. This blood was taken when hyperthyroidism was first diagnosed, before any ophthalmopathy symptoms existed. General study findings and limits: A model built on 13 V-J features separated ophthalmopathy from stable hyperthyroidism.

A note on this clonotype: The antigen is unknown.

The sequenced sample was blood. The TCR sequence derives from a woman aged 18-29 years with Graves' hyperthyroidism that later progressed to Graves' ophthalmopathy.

The CDR3 here is CSVEPGLAHNEQFF. For the CDR3, the DNA is TGCAGCGTTGAACCGGGCCTTGCACACAATGAGCAGTTCTTC. The chain recombines TRBV29-1 with TRBJ2-1; D unclear. CDR3 length: 14 amino acids. Germline V lookup: CDR1 SQVTM, CDR2 ANQGSEA. The V end lost 2 bases, the J end lost 5 bases, and 13 bases lay between the germline ends.